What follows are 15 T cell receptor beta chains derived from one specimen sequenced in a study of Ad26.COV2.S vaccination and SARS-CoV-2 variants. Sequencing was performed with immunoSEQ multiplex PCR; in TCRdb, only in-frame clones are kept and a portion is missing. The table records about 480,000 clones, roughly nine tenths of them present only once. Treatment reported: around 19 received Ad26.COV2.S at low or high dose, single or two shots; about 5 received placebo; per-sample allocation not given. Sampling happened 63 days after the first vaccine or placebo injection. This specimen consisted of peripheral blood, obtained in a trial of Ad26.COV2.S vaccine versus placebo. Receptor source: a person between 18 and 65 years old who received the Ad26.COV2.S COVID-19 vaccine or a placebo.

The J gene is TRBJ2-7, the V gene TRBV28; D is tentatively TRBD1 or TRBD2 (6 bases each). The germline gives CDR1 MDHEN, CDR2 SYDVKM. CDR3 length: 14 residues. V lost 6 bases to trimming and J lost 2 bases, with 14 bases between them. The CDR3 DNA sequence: TGTGCCAGCAGCTCCTGGGGGGCGACCTACGAGCAGTACTTC. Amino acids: CASSSWGATYEQYF.

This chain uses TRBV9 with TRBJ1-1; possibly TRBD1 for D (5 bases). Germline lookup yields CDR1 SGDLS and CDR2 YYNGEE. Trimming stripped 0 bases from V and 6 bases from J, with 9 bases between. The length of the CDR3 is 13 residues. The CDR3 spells CASSVGPGPEAFF. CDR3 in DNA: TGTGCCAGCAGCGTAGGGCCGGGACCTGAAGCTTTCTTT.

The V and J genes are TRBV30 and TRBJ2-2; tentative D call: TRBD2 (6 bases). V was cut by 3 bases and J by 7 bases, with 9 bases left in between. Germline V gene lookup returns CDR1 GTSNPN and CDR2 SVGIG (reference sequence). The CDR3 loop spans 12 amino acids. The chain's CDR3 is CAWRTGVGELFF. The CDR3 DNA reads TGTGCCTGGAGAACGGGAGTCGGGGAGCTGTTTTTT.

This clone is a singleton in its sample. The CDR3, as DNA: TGTGCCAGCAGTCCCAGATTCTCCTACGAGCAGTACTTC. It translates to CASSPRFSYEQYF. The gene calls are TRBV28 and TRBJ2-7, with D unclear. CDR3 size: 13 residues. V was cut by 5 bases and J by 0 bases, with 8 bases left in between. Looked up from germline, CDR1 is MDHEN and CDR2 is SYDVKM. The whole variable domain, filled in from reference TRBV28 and TRBJ2-7, reads DVKVTQSSRYLVKRTGEKVFLECVQDMDHENMFWYRQDPGLGLRLIYFSYDVKMKEKGDIPEGYSVSREKKERFSLILESASTNQTSMYLCASSPRFSYEQYFGPGTRLTVT.

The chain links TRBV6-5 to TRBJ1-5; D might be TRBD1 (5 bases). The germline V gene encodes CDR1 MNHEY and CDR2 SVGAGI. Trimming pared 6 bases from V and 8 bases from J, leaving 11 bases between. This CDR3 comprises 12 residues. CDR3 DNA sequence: TGTGCCAGCAGGGGGGGGATGGAGCCCCAGCATTTT. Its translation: CASRGGMEPQHF.

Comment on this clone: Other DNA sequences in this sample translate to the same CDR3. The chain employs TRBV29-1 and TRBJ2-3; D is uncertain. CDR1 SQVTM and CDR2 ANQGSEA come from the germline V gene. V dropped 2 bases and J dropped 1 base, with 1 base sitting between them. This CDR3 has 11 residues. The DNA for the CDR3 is TGCAGCGTTGAACGCACAGATACGCAGTATTTT. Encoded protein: CSVERTDTQYF.

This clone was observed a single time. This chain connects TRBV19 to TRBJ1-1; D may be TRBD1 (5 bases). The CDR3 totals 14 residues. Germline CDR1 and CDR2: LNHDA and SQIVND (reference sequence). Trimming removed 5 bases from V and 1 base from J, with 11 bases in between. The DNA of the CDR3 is TGTGCCAGTAGTCCCTGGGGGGGGAACACTGAAGCTTTCTTT. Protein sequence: CASSPWGGNTEAFF.

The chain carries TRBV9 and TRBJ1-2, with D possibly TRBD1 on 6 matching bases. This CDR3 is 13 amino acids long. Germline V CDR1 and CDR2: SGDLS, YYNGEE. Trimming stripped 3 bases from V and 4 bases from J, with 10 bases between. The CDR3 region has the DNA TGTGCCAGCAGCGACCAAGGGGGCTATGGCTACACCTTC. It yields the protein CASSDQGGYGYTF.

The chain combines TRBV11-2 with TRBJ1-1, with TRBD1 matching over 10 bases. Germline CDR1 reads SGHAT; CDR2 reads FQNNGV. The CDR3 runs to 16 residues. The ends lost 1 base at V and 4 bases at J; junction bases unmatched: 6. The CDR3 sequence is CASSLGQGAVGTEAFF. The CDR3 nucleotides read TGTGCCAGCAGCTTAGGACAGGGGGCTGTTGGCACTGAAGCTTTCTTT.

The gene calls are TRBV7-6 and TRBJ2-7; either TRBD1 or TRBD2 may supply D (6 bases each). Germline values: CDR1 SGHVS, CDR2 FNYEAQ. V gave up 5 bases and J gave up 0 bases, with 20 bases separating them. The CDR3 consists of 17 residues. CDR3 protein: CASSGMAGGRDSYEQYF. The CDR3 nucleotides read TGTGCCAGCAGCGGCATGGCTGGGGGGCGTGACTCCTACGAGCAGTACTTC.

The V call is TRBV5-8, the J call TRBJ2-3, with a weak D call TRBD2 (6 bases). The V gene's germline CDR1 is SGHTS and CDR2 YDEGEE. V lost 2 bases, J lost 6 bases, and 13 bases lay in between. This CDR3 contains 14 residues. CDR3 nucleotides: TGTGCCAGCAGCTTTTCCTTGGGGAGGGATACGCAGTATTTT. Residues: CASSFSLGRDTQYF.

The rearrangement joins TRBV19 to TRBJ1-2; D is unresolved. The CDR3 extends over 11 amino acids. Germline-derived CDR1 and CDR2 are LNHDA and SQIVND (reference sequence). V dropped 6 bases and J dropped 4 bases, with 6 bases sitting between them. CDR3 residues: CASRDIYGYTF. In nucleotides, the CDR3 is TGTGCCAGTAGGGATATCTATGGCTACACCTTC. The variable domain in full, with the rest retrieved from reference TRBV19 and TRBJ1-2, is DGGITQSPKYLFRKEGQNVTLSCEQNLNHDAMYWYRQDPGQGLRLIYYSQIVNDFQKGDIAEGYSVSREKKESFPLTVTSAQKNPTAFYLCASRDIYGYTFGSGTRLTVV.

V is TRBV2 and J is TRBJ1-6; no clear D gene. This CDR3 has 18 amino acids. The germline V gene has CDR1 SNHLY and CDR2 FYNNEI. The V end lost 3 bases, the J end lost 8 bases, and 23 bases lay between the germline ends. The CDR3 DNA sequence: TGTGCCAGCAGTGAGCTCTCCGCCCGAACATGGGAAGATTCACCCCTCCACTTT. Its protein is CASSELSARTWEDSPLHF.

The CDR3 nucleotides are TGTGCCAGCAGCCCTCAGGACTGGTCAGGGGGAAAGGCTTTCTTT. As protein: CASSPQDWSGGKAFF. V usage is TRBV7-8 and J usage is TRBJ1-1; TRBD1 agrees at 7 bases. Per the germline V gene, CDR1 is SGHVS and CDR2 is FQNEAQ. V lost 5 bases, J lost 11 bases, and 17 bases stayed unmatched. The CDR3 totals 15 residues.

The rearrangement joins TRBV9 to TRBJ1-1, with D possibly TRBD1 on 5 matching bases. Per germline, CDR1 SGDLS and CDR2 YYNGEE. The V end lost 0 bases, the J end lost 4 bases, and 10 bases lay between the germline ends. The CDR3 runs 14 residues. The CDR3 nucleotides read TGTGCCAGCAGCGTAGGAGGGACGGGCACTGAAGCTTTCTTT. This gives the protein CASSVGGTGTEAFF.